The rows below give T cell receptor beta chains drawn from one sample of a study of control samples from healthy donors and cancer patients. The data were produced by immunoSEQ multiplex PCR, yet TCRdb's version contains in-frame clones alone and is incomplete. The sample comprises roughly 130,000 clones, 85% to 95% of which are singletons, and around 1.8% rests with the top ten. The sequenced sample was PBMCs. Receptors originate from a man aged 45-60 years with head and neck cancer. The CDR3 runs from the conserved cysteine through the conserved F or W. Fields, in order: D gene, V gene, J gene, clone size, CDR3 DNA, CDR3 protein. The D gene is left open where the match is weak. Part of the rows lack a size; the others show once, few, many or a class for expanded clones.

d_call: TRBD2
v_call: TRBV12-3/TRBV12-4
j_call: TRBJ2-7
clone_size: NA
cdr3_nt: TGTGCCAGCAGTCCGTGGGGGGGTGACGAGCAGTACTTC
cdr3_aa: CASSPWGGDEQYF

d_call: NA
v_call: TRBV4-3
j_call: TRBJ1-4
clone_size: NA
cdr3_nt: TGCGCCAGCAGCCAAGACACCGGGCCCATGTATGAAAAACTGTTTTTT
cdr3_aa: CASSQDTGPMYEKLFF

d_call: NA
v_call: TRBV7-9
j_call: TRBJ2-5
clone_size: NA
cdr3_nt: TGTGCCAGCAGCCCATCATTATGGGAGCGAGAGACCCAGTACTTC
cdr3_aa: CASSPSLWERETQYF

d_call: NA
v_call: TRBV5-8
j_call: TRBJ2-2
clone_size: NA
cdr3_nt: TGTGCCAGCAGCACCTTCCGTGGAAAAACCGGGGAGCTGTTTTTT
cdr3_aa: CASSTFRGKTGELFF

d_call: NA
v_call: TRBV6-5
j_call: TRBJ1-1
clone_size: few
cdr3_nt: TGTGCCAGCATAGGTCAGACAGGGAACACTGAAGCTTTCTTT
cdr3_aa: CASIGQTGNTEAFF

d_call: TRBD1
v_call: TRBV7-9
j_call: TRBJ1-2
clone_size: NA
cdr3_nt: TGTGCCAGCAGCGCAAACCGACCGACAGGGGGCGATGGCTACACCTTC
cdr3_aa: CASSANRPTGGDGYTF

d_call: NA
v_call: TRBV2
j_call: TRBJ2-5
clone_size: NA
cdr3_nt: TGTGCCAGCTCGAGTGGGGGAATGGAGACCCAGTACTTC
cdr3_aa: CASSSGGMETQYF

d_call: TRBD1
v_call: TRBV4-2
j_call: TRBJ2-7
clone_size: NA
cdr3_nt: TGTGCCAGCAGCTCCGACAGGGTTCCCAACGAGCAGTACTTC
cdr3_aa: CASSSDRVPNEQYF

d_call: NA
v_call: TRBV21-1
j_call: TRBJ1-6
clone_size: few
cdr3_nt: TGTGCCAGCAGCAACAGGTATAATTCACCCCTCCACTTT
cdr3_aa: CASSNRYNSPLHF

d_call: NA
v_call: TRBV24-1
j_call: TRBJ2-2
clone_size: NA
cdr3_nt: TGTGCCCCACAGCGGGGGGAGCTGTTTTTT
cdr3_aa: CAPQRGELFF

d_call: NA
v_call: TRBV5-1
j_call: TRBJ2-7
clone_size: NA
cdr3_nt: TGCGCCAGCAGCTTAGCACCGGGTCCCACCTACGAGCAGTACTTC
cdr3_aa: CASSLAPGPTYEQYF

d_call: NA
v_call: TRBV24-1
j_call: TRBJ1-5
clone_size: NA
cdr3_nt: TGTGCCACCAGTGCCGCTAGGTCGGGGCCCCAGCATTTT
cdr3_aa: CATSAARSGPQHF

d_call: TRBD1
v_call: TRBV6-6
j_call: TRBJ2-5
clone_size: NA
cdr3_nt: TGTGCCAGCAGTTACTCGCGGGGGGACAGGGGGTACTTC
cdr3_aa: CASSYSRGDRGYF

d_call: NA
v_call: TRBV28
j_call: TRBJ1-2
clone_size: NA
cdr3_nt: TGTGCCAGCAGCAGGGCCGCTCGTGGCTATGGCTACACCTTC
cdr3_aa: CASSRAARGYGYTF

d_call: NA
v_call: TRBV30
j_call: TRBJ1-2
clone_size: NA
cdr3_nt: TGTGCCTGGAGTGATCAACTAGGGGCCTACACCTTC
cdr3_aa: CAWSDQLGAYTF

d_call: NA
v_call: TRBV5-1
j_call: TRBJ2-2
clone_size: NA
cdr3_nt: TGCGCCAGCAGCGTATCTAACACCGGGGAGCTGTTTTTT
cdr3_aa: CASSVSNTGELFF

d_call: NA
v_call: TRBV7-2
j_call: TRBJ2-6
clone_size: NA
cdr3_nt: TGTGCCAGCCGGGCCTCTGGGGCCAACGTCCTGACTTTC
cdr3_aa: CASRASGANVLTF

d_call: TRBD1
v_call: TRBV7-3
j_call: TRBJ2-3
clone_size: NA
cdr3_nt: TGTGCCAGCAGAAGGGGGCTGGACACAGATACGCAGTATTTT
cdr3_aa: CASRRGLDTDTQYF

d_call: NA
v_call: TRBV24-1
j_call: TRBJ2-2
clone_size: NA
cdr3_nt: TGTGCCACCCAGGACCGGGACCAACACACCGGGGAGCTGTTTTTT
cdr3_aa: CATQDRDQHTGELFF

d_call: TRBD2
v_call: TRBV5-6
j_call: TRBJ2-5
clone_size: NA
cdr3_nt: TGTGCCAGCAGCTTGGTCGGGACTAGCGGCCAAGAGACCCAGTACTTC
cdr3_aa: CASSLVGTSGQETQYF

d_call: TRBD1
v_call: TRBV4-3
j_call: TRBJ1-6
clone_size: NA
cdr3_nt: TGCGCCAGCAGCCAAGATCGACAGGGGGGGAGTTCACCCCTCCACTTT
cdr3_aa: CASSQDRQGGSSPLHF

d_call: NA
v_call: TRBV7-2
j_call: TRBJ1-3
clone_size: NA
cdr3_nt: TGTGCCAGCAGCCTAGATCGCGTGACCATATATTTT
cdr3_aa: CASSLDRVTIYF

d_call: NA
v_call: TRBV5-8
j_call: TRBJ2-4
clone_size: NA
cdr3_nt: TGTGCCAGCAGCTTGGAGCAGCTAGCCAAAAACATTCAGTACTTC
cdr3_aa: CASSLEQLAKNIQYF

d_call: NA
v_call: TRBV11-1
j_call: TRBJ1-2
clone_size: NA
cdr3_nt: TGTGCCAGCACCCCCTTGGACAACAACTATGGCTACACCTTC
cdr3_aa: CASTPLDNNYGYTF

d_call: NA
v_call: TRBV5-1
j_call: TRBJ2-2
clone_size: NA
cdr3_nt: TGCGCCAGCAGCTTGGGGCGGGACGGGGAGCTGTTTTTT
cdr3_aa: CASSLGRDGELFF

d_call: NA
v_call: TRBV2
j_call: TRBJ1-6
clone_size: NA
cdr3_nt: TGTGCCAGCAGTCAGGACGGGTTTTATTCACCCCTCCACTTT
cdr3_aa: CASSQDGFYSPLHF

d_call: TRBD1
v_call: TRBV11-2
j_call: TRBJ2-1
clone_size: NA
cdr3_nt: TGTGCCAGCAGCGCCCGGACAGGGTCTGGTTACAATGAGCAGTTCTTC
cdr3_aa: CASSARTGSGYNEQFF

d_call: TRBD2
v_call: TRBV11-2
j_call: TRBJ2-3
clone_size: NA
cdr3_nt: TGTGCCAGCAGCCCGACTAGCGGGGGGAAAGATACGCAGTATTTT
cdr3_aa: CASSPTSGGKDTQYF

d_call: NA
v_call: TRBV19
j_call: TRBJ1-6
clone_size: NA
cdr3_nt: TGTGCCAGTACAAGGGACCTCTATAATTCACCCCTCCACTTT
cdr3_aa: CASTRDLYNSPLHF

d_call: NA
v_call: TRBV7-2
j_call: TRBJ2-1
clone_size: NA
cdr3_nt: TGTGCCAGCAGCTTTTACAGGGACAATGAGCAGTTCTTC
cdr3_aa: CASSFYRDNEQFF

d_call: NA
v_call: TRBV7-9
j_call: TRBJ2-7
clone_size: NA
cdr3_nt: TGTGCCAGCAGCTTAGTTTCTTCGGTGGGCGAGCAGTACTTC
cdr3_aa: CASSLVSSVGEQYF

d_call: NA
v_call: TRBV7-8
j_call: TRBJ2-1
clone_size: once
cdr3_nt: TGTGCCAGCAGCTTGGGGGTGGGGGCTTACAATGAGCAGTTCTTC
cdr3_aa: CASSLGVGAYNEQFF

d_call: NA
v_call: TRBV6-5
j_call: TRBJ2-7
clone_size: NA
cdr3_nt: TGTGCCAGCGAAGAAAACCTGGCATACGAGCAGTACTTC
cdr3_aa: CASEENLAYEQYF

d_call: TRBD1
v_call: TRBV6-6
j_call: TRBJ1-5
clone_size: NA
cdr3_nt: TGTGCCAGCACCCCGACAGGGTATAGCAATCAGCCCCAGCATTTT
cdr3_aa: CASTPTGYSNQPQHF

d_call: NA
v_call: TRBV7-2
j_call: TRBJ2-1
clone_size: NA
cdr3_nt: TGTGCCAGCAGCTTAGTTTCGGAGCAGTTCTTC
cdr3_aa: CASSLVSEQFF

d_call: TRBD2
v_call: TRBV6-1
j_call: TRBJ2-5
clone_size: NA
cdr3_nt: TGTGCCAGCAGTGCCGGAGCTAGCGGGGGGGAAGAGACCCAGTACTTC
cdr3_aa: CASSAGASGGEETQYF

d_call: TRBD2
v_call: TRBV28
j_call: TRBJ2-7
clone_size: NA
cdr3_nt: TGTGCCAGCAGTTTAGGAACTAGCGGGTCCTACGAGCAGTACTTC
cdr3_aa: CASSLGTSGSYEQYF

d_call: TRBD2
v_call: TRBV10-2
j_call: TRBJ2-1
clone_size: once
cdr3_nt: TGCGCCAGCAGTGAGGACGGGGGGGAGCAGTTCTTC
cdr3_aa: CASSEDGGEQFF

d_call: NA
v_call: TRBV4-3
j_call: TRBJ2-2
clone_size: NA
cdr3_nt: TGCGCCAGCAGCCAAGAAAGAGGGATCGGGGAGCTGTTTTTT
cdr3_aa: CASSQERGIGELFF

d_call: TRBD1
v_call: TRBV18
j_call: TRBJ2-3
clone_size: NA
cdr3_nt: TGTGCCAGCTCATACGGACAGGGAGGAGATACGCAGTATTTT
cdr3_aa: CASSYGQGGDTQYF

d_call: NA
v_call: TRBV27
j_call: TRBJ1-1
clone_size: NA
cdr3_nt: TGTGCCAGCAGTTTGTGGGGGCCCCCAGAAGCTGAAGCTTTCTTT
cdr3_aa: CASSLWGPPEAEAFF

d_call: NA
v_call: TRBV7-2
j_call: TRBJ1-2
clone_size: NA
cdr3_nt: TGTGCCAGCAGCTTTAGGGGTAGATCCCCGGCCTATGGCTACACCTTC
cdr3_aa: CASSFRGRSPAYGYTF

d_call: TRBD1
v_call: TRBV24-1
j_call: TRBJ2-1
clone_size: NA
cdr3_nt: TGTGCCACCAGTGATTCCCAGGACAGGGGGCGTGGTGAGCAGTTCTTC
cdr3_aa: CATSDSQDRGRGEQFF

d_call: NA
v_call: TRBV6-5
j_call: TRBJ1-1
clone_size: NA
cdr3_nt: TGTGCCAGCAGGGGTCAGGCCGTAGGAGAAGCTTTCTTT
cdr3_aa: CASRGQAVGEAFF

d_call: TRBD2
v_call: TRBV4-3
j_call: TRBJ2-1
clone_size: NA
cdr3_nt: TGCGCCAGCAGCCAAGTTAGCGGGGGGCCTAATTACAATGAGCAGTTCTTC
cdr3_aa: CASSQVSGGPNYNEQFF

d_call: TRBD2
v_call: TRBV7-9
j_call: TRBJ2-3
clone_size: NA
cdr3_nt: TGTGCCAGCAGCTTAGGACTAGCGAGCACAGATACGCAGTATTTT
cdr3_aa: CASSLGLASTDTQYF

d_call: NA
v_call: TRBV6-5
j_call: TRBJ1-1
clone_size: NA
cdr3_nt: TGTGCCAGCAACTTGCACGGGGTCACTGAAGCTTTCTTT
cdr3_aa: CASNLHGVTEAFF

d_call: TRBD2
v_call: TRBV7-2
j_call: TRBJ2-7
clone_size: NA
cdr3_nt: TGTGCCAGCAGCTTACGCGGGGGGACCTCCTACGAGCAGTACTTC
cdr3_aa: CASSLRGGTSYEQYF

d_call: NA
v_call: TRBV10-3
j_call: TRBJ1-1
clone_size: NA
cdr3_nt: TGTGCCATCAGTGAGTCGGGGGGGAACACTGAAGCTTTCTTT
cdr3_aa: CAISESGGNTEAFF

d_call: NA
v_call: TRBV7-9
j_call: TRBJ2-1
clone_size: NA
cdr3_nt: TGTGCCCTCCAGGAGATTGCCCCCTACAATGAGCAGTTCTTC
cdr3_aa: CALQEIAPYNEQFF

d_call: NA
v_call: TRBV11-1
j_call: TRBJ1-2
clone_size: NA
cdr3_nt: TGTGCCAGCAGCTTAGCAGGGTATCGTGGCTACACCTTC
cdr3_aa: CASSLAGYRGYTF

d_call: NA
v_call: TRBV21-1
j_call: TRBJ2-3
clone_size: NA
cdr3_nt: TGTGCCAGCAGCAAAAGGGGTAGCGGGGGACTCACAGATACGCAGTATTTT
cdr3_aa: CASSKRGSGGLTDTQYF

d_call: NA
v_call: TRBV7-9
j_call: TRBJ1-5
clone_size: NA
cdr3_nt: TGTGCCAGCAGCTTAAGAGGGGGGCCTAATCAGCCCCAGCATTTT
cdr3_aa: CASSLRGGPNQPQHF